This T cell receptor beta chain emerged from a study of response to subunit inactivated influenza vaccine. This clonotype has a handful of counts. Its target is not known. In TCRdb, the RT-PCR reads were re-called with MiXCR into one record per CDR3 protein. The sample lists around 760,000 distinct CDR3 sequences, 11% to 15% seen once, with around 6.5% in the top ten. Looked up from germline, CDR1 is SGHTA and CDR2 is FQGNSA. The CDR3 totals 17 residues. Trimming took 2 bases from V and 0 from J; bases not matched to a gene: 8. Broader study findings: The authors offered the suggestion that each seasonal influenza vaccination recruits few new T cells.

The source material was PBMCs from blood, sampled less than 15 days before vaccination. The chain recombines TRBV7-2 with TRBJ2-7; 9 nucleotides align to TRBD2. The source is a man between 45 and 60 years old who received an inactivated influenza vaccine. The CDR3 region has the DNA TGTGCCAGCAGCTTATACCCTAGCGGGACTGTCTCCTACGAGCAGTACTTC. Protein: CASSLYPSGTVSYEQYF.